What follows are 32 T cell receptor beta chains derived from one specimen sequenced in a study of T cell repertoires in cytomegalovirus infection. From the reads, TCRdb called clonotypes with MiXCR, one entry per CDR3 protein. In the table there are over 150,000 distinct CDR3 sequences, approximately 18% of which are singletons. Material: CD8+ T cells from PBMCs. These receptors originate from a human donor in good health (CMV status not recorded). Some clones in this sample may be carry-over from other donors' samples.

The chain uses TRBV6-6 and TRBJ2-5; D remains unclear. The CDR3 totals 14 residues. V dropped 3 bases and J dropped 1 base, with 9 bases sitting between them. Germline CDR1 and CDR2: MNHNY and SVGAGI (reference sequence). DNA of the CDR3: TGTGCCAGCAGTTATGAGGTCCCCCAAGAGACCCAGTACTTC. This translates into CASSYEVPQETQYF.

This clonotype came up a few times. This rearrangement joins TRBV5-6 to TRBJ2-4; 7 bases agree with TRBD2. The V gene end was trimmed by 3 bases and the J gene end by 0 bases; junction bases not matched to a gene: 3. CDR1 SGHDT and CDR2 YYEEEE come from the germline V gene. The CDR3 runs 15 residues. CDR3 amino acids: CASSWGGAAKNIQYF. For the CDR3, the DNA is TGTGCCAGCAGCTGGGGAGGGGCAGCCAAAAACATTCAGTACTTC. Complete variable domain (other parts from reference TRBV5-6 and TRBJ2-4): DAGVTQSPTHLIKTRGQQVTLRCSPKSGHDTVSWYQQALGQGPQFIFQYYEEEERQRGNFPDRFSGHQFPNYSSELNVNALLLGDSALYLCASSWGGAAKNIQYFGAGTRLSVL.

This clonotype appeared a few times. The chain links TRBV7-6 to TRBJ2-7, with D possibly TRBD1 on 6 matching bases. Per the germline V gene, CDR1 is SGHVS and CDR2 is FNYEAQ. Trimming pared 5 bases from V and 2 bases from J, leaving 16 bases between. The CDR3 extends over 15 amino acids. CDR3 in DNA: TGTGCCAGCAGCCCGCCCGGGACACCCACCTACGAGCAGTACTTC. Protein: CASSPPGTPTYEQYF.

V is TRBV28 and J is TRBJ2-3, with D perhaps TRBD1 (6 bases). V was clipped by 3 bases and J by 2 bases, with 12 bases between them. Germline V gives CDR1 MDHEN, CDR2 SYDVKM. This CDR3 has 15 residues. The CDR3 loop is CASSLGHRSTDTQYF. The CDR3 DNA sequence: TGTGCCAGCAGTTTGGGACACCGATCCACAGATACGCAGTATTTT.

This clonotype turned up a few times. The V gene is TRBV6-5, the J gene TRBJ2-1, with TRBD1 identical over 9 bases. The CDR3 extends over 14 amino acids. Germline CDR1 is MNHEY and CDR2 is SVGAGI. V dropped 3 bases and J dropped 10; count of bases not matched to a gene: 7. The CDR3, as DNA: TGTGCCAGCAGTTATGAGGGACAGGGAAACGAGCAGTTCTTC. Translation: CASSYEGQGNEQFF.

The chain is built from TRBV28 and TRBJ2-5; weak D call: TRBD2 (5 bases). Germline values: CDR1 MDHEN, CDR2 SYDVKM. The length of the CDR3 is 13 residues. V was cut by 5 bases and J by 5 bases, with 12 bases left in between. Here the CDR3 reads CASSRTAWETQYF. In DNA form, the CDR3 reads TGTGCCAGCAGTCGGACTGCCTGGGAGACCCAGTACTTC.

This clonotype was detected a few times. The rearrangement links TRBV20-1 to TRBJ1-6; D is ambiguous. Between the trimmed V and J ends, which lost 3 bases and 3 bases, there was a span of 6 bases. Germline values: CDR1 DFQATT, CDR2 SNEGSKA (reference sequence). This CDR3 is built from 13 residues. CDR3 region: CSASFGYNSPLHF. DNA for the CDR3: TGCAGTGCTAGTTTTGGCTATAATTCACCCCTCCACTTT.

Here the CDR3 DNA reads TGTGCCAGCAGTGATGACAGGGTCTATGAGCAGTTCTTC. This sequence encodes CASSDDRVYEQFF. The chain carries TRBV12-3 or TRBV12-4 and TRBJ2-1; 7 bases agree with TRBD1. This CDR3 contains 13 residues. The junction had 6 bases not matched to a gene; V was cut back by 5 bases and J by 8 bases.

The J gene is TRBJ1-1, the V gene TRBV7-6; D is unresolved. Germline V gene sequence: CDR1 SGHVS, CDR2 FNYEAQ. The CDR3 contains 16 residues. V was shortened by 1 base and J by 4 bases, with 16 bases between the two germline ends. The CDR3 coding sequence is TGTGCCAGCAGCTTAGGTCGTCTGGGCTTGCTCACTGAAGCTTTCTTT. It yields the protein CASSLGRLGLLTEAFF.

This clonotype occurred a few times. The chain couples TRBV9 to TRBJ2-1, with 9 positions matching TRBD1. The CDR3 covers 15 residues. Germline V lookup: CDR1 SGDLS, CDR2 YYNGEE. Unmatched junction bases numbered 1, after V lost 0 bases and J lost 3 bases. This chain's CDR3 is CASSVGTGDYNEQFF. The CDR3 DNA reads TGTGCCAGCAGCGTAGGGACAGGGGACTACAATGAGCAGTTCTTC.

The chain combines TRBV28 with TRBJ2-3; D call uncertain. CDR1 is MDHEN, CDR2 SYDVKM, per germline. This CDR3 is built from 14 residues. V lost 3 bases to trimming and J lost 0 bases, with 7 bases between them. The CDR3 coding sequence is TGTGCCAGCAGTTTGGTCAGTAGCACAGATACGCAGTATTTT. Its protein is CASSLVSSTDTQYF.

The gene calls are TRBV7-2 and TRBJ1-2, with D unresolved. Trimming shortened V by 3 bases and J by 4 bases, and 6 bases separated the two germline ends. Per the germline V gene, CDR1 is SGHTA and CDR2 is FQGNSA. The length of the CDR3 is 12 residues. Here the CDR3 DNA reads TGTGCCAGCAGCTTGAAAGGCTATGGCTACACCTTC. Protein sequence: CASSLKGYGYTF. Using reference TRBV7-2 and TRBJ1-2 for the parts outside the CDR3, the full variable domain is GAGVSQSPSNKVTEKGKDVELRCDPISGHTALYWYRQSLGQGLEFLIYFQGNSAPDKSGLPSDRFSAERTGGSVSTLTIQRTQQEDSAVYLCASSLKGYGYTFGSGTRLTVV.

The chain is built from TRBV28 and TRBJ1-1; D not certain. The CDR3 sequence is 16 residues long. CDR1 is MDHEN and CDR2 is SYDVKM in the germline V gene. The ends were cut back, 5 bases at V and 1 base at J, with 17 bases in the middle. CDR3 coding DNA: TGTGCCAGCAGTCCATACCTAAGGGAAAAGAACACTGAAGCTTTCTTT. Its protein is CASSPYLREKNTEAFF.

In nucleotides, the CDR3 is TGTGCCAGCAGTGAACCCTATTACAGGGACCTGAACACTGAAGCTTTCTTT. Translating it yields CASSEPYYRDLNTEAFF. This rearrangement joins TRBV6-1 to TRBJ1-1; possibly TRBD1 for D (6 bases). Germline V CDR1 and CDR2: MNHNS, SASEGT. The CDR3 is 17 amino acids. The ends were cut back, 2 bases at V and 0 bases at J, with 16 bases in the middle.

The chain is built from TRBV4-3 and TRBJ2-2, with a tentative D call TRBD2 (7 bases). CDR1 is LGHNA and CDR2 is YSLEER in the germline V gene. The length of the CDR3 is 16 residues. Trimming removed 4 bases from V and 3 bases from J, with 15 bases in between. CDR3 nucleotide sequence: TGCGCCAGCAGCCCCCCCGGCGGGGGCTACACCGGGGAGCTGTTTTTT. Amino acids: CASSPPGGGYTGELFF.

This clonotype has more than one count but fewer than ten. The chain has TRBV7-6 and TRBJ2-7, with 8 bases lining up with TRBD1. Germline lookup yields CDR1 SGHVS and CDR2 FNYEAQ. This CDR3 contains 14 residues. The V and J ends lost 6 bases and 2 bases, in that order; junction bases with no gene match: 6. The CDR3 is CASSSGTGPYEQYF. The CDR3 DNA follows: TGTGCCAGCAGTTCCGGGACAGGCCCCTACGAGCAGTACTTC.

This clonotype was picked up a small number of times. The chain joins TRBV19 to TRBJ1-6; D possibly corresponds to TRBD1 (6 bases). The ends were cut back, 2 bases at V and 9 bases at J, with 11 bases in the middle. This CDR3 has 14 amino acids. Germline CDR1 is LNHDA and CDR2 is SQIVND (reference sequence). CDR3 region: CASSITGLGSPLHF. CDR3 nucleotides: TGTGCCAGTAGTATAACAGGGCTTGGTTCACCCCTCCACTTT. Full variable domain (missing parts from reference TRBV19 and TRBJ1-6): DGGITQSPKYLFRKEGQNVTLSCEQNLNHDAMYWYRQDPGQGLRLIYYSQIVNDFQKGDIAEGYSVSREKKESFPLTVTSAQKNPTAFYLCASSITGLGSPLHFGNGTRLTVT.

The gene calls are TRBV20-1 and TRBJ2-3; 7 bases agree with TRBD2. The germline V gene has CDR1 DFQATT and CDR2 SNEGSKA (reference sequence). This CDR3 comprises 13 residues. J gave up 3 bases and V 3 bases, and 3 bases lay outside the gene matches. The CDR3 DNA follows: TGCAGTGCTAGCGGGGGGATAACAGATACGCAGTATTTT. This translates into CSASGGITDTQYF.

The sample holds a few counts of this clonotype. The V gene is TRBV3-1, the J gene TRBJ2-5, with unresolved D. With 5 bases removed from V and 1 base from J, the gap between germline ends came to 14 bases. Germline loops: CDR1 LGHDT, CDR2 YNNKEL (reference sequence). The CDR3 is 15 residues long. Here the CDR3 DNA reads TGTGCCAGCAGCATTCACTCGGGCGCCCAAGAGACCCAGTACTTC. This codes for CASSIHSGAQETQYF.

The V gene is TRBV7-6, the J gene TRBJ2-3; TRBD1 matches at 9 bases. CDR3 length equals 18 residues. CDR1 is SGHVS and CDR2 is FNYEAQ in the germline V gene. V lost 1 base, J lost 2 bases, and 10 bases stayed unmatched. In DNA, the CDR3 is TGTGCCAGCAGCTTAGAAATTACGGGACAGGGATACACAGATACGCAGTATTTT. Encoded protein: CASSLEITGQGYTDTQYF. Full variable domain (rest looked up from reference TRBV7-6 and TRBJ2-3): GAGVSQSPRYKVTKRGQDVALRCDPISGHVSLYWYRQALGQGPEFLTYFNYEAQQDKSGLPNDRFSAERPEGSISTLTIQRTEQRDSAMYRCASSLEITGQGYTDTQYFGPGTRLTVL.

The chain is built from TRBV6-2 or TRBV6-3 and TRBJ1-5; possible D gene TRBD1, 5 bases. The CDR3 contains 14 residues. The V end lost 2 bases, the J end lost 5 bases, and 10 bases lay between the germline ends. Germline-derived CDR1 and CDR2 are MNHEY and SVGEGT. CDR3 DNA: TGTGCCAGCAGTTACCGGCGAGGGGATCAGCCCCAGCATTTT. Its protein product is CASSYRRGDQPQHF.

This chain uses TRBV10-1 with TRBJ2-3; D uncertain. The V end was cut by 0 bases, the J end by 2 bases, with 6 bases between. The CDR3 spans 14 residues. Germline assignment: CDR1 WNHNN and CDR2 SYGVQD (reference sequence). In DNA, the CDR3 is TGCGCCAGCAGTGAGTCCAGGACCACAGATACGCAGTATTTT. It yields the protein CASSESRTTDTQYF.

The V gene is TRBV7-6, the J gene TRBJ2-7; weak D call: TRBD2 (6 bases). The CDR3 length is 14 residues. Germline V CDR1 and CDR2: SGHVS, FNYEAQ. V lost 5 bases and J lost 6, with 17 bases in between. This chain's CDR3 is CASSPVWGVGEQYF. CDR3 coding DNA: TGTGCCAGCAGCCCCGTTTGGGGGGTAGGCGAGCAGTACTTC. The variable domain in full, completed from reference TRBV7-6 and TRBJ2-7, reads GAGVSQSPRYKVTKRGQDVALRCDPISGHVSLYWYRQALGQGPEFLTYFNYEAQQDKSGLPNDRFSAERPEGSISTLTIQRTEQRDSAMYRCASSPVWGVGEQYFGPGTRLTVT.

The CDR3 here is CASSWGNGEQFF. CDR3 coding DNA: TGTGCCAGCAGCTGGGGCAATGGTGAGCAGTTCTTC. This chain uses TRBV7-3 with TRBJ2-1, with D possibly TRBD1 on 5 matching bases. This CDR3 is 12 amino acids long. V was shortened by 4 bases and J by 9 bases, with 10 bases between the two germline ends. Germline V lookup: CDR1 SGHTA, CDR2 FQGTGA.

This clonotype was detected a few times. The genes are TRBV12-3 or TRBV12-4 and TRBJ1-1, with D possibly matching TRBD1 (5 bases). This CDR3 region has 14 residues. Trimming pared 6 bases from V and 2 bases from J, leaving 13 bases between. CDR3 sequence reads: CASSLQGRNTEAFF. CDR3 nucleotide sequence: TGTGCCAGCAGCCTCCAGGGTAGAAACACTGAAGCTTTCTTT.

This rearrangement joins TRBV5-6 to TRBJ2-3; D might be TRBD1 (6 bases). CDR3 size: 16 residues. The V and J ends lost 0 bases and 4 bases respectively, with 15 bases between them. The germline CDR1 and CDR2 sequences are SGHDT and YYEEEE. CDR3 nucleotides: TGTGCCAGCAGCTTGGTCCCAGGGGAGAGCGCAGATACGCAGTATTTT. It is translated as CASSLVPGESADTQYF.

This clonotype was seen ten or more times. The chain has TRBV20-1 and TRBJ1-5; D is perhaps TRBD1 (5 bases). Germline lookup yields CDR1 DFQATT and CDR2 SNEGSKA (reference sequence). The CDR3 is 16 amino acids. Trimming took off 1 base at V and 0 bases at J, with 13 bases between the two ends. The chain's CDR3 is CSARARDGYSNQPQHF. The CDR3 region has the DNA TGCAGTGCTAGAGCCAGGGACGGTTATAGCAATCAGCCCCAGCATTTT.

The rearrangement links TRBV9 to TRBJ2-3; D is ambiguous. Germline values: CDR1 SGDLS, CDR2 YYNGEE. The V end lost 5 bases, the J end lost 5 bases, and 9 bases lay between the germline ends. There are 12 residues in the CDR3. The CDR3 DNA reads TGTGCCAGCAGGGGTATAGAAGATACGCAGTATTTT. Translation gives CASRGIEDTQYF.

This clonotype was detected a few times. CDR3 protein: CASSTHDRGDEQFF. DNA of the CDR3: TGTGCCAGCAGTACCCATGACAGGGGGGATGAGCAGTTCTTC. V gene TRBV6-6 combines with J gene TRBJ2-1; TRBD1 agrees at 9 bases. Germline V CDR1 and CDR2: MNHNY, SVGAGI (reference sequence). The length of the CDR3 is 14 residues. V lost 5 bases and J lost 8; bases outside the gene matches: 7.

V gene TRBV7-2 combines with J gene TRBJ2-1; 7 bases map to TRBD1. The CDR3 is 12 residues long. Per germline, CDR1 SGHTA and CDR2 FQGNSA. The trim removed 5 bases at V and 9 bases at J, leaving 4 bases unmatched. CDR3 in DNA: TGTGCCAGCAGCCTGGGGACAGTTGAGCAGTTCTTC. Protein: CASSLGTVEQFF.

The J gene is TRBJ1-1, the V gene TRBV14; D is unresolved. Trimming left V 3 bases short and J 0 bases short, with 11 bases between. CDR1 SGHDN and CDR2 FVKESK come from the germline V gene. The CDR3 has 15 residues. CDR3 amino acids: CASSHTAVMNTEAFF. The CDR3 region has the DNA TGTGCCAGCAGCCATACAGCGGTCATGAACACTGAAGCTTTCTTT.

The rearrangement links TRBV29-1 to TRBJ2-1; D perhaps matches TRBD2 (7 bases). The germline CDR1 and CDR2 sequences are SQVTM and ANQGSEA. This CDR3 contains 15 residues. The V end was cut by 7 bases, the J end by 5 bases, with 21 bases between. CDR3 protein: CSAAGRGGGNNEQFF. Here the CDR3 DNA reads TGCAGCGCAGCGGGTAGGGGGGGGGGGAACAATGAGCAGTTCTTC.